Listed here are 17 T cell receptor beta chains from one sample, sequenced in a study of T cells in localized non-small cell lung cancer (dated by TCRdb to the early 2020s). Library method: the immunoSEQ multiplex PCR assay. TCRdb retrieved this table from immuneACCESS and kept in-frame rearrangements only. Not all clones are present; in checked studies, unresolved V genes account for under half, and no reason is known for the remainder. The sample table records around 50,000 clones; approximately 80% of these occur just once. Of the sample, around 20% falls within the top ten clones. Sequences were derived from peripheral blood, sampled before any cancer treatment. These receptors all stem from a female donor at least 60 years old with stage II squamous cell lung carcinoma.

The rearrangement uses TRBV20-1 and TRBJ2-7; D is ambiguous. CDR3 length equals 11 residues. Germline V gene lookup returns CDR1 DFQATT and CDR2 SNEGSKA (reference sequence). With 5 bases removed from V and 0 bases from J, the gap between germline ends came to 5 bases. The CDR3 sequence is CSAWSSYEQYF. The CDR3 DNA follows: TGCAGTGCTTGGAGCTCCTACGAGCAGTACTTC.

The V gene is TRBV6-1, the J gene TRBJ1-1; D is uncertain. The germline V gene has CDR1 MNHNS and CDR2 SASEGT. This CDR3 spans 12 amino acids. Trimming removed 2 bases at V and 3 bases at J, with 4 bases between. DNA of the CDR3: TGTGCCAGCAGTGAATGGGACACTGAAGCTTTCTTT. Protein product: CASSEWDTEAFF.

The chain has TRBV6-1 and TRBJ2-5; 7 nucleotides align to TRBD1. The V segment lost 8 bases and the J segment 1 base; nucleotides outside the gene matches: 1. Germline assignment: CDR1 MNHNS and CDR2 SASEGT. This CDR3 region has 12 residues. The CDR3 protein is CASGTVQETQYF. CDR3 coding DNA: TGTGCCAGCGGGACAGTCCAAGAGACCCAGTACTTC.

J is TRBJ1-4 and V is TRBV12-5; weak D call: TRBD1 (5 bases). The V and J ends lost 5 bases and 3 bases respectively, with 13 bases between them. Germline assignment: CDR1 LGHNT and CDR2 FRNRAP. This CDR3 region has 15 residues. CDR3 sequence (DNA): TGTGCTAGTGGTCCCGGGACCGTCGCTAATGAAAAACTGTTTTTT. Translating it yields CASGPGTVANEKLFF.

This rearrangement joins TRBV6-5 to TRBJ2-5; D is possibly TRBD1 or TRBD2 (5 bases each). There are 15 residues in the CDR3. The germline V gene encodes CDR1 MNHEY and CDR2 SVGAGI. V lost 0 bases to trimming and J lost 5 bases, with 13 bases between them. The CDR3 DNA follows: TGTGCCAGCAGTTACTCGGGGCCCGGGACGGAGACCCAGTACTTC. As protein: CASSYSGPGTETQYF.

This rearrangement joins TRBV19 to TRBJ2-1, with D possibly TRBD1 on 6 matching bases. Trimming pared 10 bases from V and 1 base from J, leaving 14 bases between. In germline, CDR1 is LNHDA, CDR2 SQIVND (reference sequence). The CDR3 covers 14 residues. CDR3 DNA sequence: TGTGCCACGTATTACAGGGATTCCTACAATGAGCAGTTCTTC. This codes for CATYYRDSYNEQFF.

The CDR3 reads CASRLAGSNSYEQYF. The CDR3 DNA reads TGTGCCAGCAGGCTCGCGGGGTCTAACTCCTACGAGCAGTACTTC. V usage is TRBV7-2 and J usage is TRBJ2-7; a possible D gene is TRBD2 (6 bases). The CDR3 loop spans 15 amino acids. With 6 bases removed from V and 0 bases from J, the gap between germline ends came to 15 bases. Germline V gene sequence: CDR1 SGHTA, CDR2 FQGNSA.

In regard to this clone: In the same sample, other DNA sequences code for this CDR3. The V gene is TRBV6-1, the J gene TRBJ1-1, with D possibly matching TRBD1 (6 bases). This CDR3 is 15 amino acids long. V was clipped by 4 bases and J by 4 bases, with 16 bases between them. Germline assignment: CDR1 MNHNS and CDR2 SASEGT. DNA of the CDR3: TGTGCCAGCAGTGTTAGGACAGATGCACCCACTGAAGCTTTCTTT. The encoded protein is CASSVRTDAPTEAFF.

The chain joins TRBV25-1 to TRBJ1-5; D gene ambiguous. V was shortened by 5 bases and J by 7 bases, with 9 bases between the two germline ends. This CDR3 contains 12 residues. Per the germline V gene, CDR1 is MGHDK and CDR2 is SYGVNS. The CDR3 spells CASSLGMQPQHF. The CDR3 nucleotides are TGTGCCAGCAGTTTGGGGATGCAGCCCCAGCATTTT.

In its sample, this clone was seen a few times. V is TRBV5-6 and J is TRBJ1-6, with 8 bases aligning to TRBD1. The trim removed 4 bases at V and 10 bases at J, leaving 10 bases unmatched. Germline CDR1 SGHDT, CDR2 YYEEEE. CDR3 length: 15 amino acids. As DNA, the CDR3 is TGTGCCAGCAGCAAAGGAGGACAGGGAGGATCACCCCTCCACTTT. Amino acid sequence: CASSKGGQGGSPLHF.

The gene calls are TRBV19 and TRBJ1-5; 8 bases are a match to TRBD1. The J segment lost 2 bases and the V segment lost 5 bases, leaving 8 bases of the junction unmatched. The CDR3 runs to 16 residues. Looked up from germline, CDR1 is LNHDA and CDR2 is SQIVND (reference sequence). Written as DNA, the CDR3 is TGTGCCAGTAGTCCGCAGACAGGGGCGGGCAATCAGCCCCAGCATTTT. Its translation: CASSPQTGAGNQPQHF.

The CDR3 spells CASSPLAGGPPGTDTQYF. DNA of the CDR3: TGTGCCAGCTCACCACTAGCGGGGGGGCCTCCGGGCACAGATACGCAGTATTTT. The chain has TRBV18 and TRBJ2-3; 11 nucleotides line up with TRBD2. V trimming: 1 base; J trimming: 1 base; junction bases outside the gene matches: 7. Germline V gene lookup returns CDR1 KGHSH and CDR2 LQKENI. The CDR3 is 18 amino acids.

V and J are TRBV7-9 and TRBJ2-1; D is undetermined. Trimming removed 6 bases from V and 5 bases from J, with 11 bases in between. Germline V gene data show CDR1 as SEHNR and CDR2 as FQNEAQ (reference sequence). This CDR3 is built from 13 residues. CDR3 DNA: TGTGCCAGCAGTTTAAGCTCTCACAATGAGCAGTTCTTC. Amino acid sequence: CASSLSSHNEQFF.

The chain recombines TRBV2 with TRBJ1-1; D remains unclear. Germline lookup yields CDR1 SNHLY and CDR2 FYNNEI. The CDR3 runs 12 residues. V lost 4 bases and J lost 7, with 10 bases in between. CDR3 protein: CASSGTEFEAFF. The CDR3, as DNA: TGTGCCAGCAGTGGGACGGAGTTTGAAGCTTTCTTT.

This chain uses TRBV4-1 with TRBJ2-2; D is ambiguous. Germline assignment: CDR1 MGHRA and CDR2 YSYEKL. This CDR3 is built from 13 residues. V lost 1 base and J 7 bases, leaving 7 bases between the germline ends. The CDR3, as DNA: TGCGCCAGCAGCCAAGTGGGGATCGGGGAGCTGTTTTTT. It encodes CASSQVGIGELFF.

The rearrangement uses TRBV6-5 and TRBJ1-1, with D unresolved. Trimming removed 6 bases from V and 3 bases from J, with 17 bases in between. Germline loops: CDR1 MNHEY, CDR2 SVGAGI. The CDR3 runs to 15 residues. CDR3: CASSPGFRTHTEAFF. DNA of the CDR3: TGTGCCAGCAGCCCGGGGTTCAGGACTCACACTGAAGCTTTCTTT.

The chain links TRBV5-1 to TRBJ2-2, with unresolved D. The CDR3 loop spans 15 amino acids. CDR1 and CDR2 (germline): SGHRS, YFSETQ. V shed 5 bases and J shed 6 bases, with 17 bases lying between them. CDR3 residues: CASSTQDGVSGELFF. The CDR3 DNA is TGCGCCAGCAGTACGCAAGACGGAGTCTCCGGGGAGCTGTTTTTT.